The clone carrying this TCR beta chain turned up a few times. The data derive from a study of shared T cell receptors in the human thymus. Assay: immunoSEQ multiplex PCR; the TCRdb copy retains only in-frame clones and omits some. The profile shows 700,000 or so clones, approximately 83% of them singletons. These data were likewise used in another study, on human thymus T cells. That work adds: As related research reported, thymic repertoires overlapped highly among unrelated individuals.

The receptor was isolated from a girl under three years old with a congenital heart defect. Sample: thymocytes.

CDR3: CASSHGTASSGANVLTF. The DNA for the CDR3 is TGCGCCAGCAGCCATGGGACTGCGAGCTCTGGGGCCAACGTCCTGACTTTC. J is TRBJ2-6 and V is TRBV4-1, with a possible D match to TRBD2 (6 bases). The germline V gene encodes CDR1 MGHRA and CDR2 YSYEKL. This CDR3 has 17 residues. V was pared by 3 bases and J by 0 bases, with 12 bases between.